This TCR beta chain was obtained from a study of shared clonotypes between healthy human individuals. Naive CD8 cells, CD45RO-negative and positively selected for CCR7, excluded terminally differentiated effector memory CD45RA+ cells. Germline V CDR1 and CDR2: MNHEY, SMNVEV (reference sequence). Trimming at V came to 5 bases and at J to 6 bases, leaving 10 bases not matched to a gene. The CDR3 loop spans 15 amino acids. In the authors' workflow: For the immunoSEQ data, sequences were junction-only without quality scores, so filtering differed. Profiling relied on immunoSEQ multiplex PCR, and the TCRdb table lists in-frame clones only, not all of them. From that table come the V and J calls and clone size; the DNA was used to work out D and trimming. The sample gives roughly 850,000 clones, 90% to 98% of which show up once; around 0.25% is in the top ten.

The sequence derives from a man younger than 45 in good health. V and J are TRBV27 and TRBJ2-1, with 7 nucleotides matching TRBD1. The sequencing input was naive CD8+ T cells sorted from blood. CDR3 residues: CASSTDRAKINEQFF. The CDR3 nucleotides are TGTGCCAGCAGTACAGACAGGGCTAAAATCAATGAGCAGTTCTTC.